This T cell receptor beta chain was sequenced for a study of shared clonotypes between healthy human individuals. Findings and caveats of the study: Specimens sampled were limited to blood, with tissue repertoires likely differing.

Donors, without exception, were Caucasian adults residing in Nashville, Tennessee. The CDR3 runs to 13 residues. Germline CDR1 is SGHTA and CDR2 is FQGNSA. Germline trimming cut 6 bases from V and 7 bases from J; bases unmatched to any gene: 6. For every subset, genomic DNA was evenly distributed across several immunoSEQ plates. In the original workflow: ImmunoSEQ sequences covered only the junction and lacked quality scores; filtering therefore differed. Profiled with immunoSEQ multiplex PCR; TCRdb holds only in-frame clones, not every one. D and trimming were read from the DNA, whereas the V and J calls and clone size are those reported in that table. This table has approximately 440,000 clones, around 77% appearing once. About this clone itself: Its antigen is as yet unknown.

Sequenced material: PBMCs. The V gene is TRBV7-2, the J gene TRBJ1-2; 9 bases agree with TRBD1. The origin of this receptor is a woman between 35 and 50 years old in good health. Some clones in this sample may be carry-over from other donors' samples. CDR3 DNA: TGTGCCAGCAGAAAACAGGGGGCGGGTGGCTACACCTTC. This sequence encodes CASRKQGAGGYTF. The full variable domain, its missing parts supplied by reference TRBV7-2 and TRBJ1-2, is GAGVSQSPSNKVTEKGKDVELRCDPISGHTALYWYRQSLGQGLEFLIYFQGNSAPDKSGLPSDRFSAERTGGSVSTLTIQRTQQEDSAVYLCASRKQGAGGYTFGSGTRLTVV.